These 5 T cell receptor beta chains were sequenced from one sample in a study of neurological immune-mediated disorders. TCRdb ran MiXCR on the 5' RACE reads and lists one entry per CDR3 protein. The data contain around 130,000 distinct CDR3 sequences, about 3.2% of them singletons. Sequencing was performed on PBMCs. The source of these receptors is a woman aged 25 to 39 with multiple sclerosis.

This clonotype was seen ten or more times. The chain joins TRBV5-8 to TRBJ1-2, with TRBD1 matching over 8 bases. V shed 6 bases and J 3 bases; nucleotides not matched to a gene: 10. This CDR3 spans 15 amino acids. Germline V gives CDR1 SGHTS, CDR2 YDEGEE. This chain's CDR3 is CASTARDRTYYGYTF. CDR3 DNA sequence: TGTGCCAGCACCGCACGGGACAGGACATACTATGGCTACACCTTC.

This clonotype was recorded at least ten times. The chain combines TRBV12-3 or TRBV12-4 with TRBJ2-3; 11 nucleotides align to TRBD2. V gave up 8 bases and J gave up 4 bases; unmatched junction bases: 8. The CDR3 spans 15 residues. The CDR3 coding sequence is TGTGCCAGCGCTCATAGCGGGGGGGCGGCAGATACGCAGTATTTT. Protein sequence: CASAHSGGAADTQYF.

This clonotype was recorded many times. The chain joins TRBV7-2 to TRBJ2-1; D is unclear. CDR3 size: 15 residues. Trimming shortened V by 3 bases and J by 1 base, and 10 bases separated the two germline ends. CDR1 is SGHTA and CDR2 is FQGNSA in the germline V gene. This CDR3 is CASSFTLTSYNEQFF. The CDR3 coding sequence is TGTGCCAGCAGCTTTACCCTTACTTCCTACAATGAGCAGTTCTTC.

This clonotype was found many times. The germline gene is not matched at one end of the junction; a read error may be the cause. The rearrangement uses TRBV6-5 and TRBJ2-7; D possibly corresponds to TRBD2 (5 bases). CDR1 and CDR2 (germline): MNHEY, SVGAGI. The CDR3 runs to 18 residues. As DNA, the CDR3 is TGTGCCAGCAGTTTCTCCGGCCTAACTAGTCCCCTCTCCAACGAGCAGTACTTC. Its translation is CASSFSGLTSPLSNEQYF.

This clonotype showed up many times. This chain connects TRBV9 to TRBJ1-4, with D maybe TRBD1 (5 bases). The V gene's germline CDR1 is SGDLS and CDR2 YYNGEE. Deletions cut 3 bases from V and 4 bases from J, with 10 bases between. The CDR3 is 14 residues long. CDR3 in DNA: TGTGCCAGCAGCGCCTCGGGGGTTAATGAAAAACTGTTTTTT. Amino acids: CASSASGVNEKLFF.